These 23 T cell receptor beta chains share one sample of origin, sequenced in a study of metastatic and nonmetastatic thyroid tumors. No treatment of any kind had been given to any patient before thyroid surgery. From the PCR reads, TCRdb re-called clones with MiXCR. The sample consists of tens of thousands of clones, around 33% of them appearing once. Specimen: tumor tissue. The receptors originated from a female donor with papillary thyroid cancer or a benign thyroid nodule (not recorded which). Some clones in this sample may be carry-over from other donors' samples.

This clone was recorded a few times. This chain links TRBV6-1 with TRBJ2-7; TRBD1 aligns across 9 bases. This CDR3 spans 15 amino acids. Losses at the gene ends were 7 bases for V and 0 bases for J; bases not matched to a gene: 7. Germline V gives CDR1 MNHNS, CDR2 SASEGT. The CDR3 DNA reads TGTGCCAGCACCGACAGGGGGGGGTCCTCCTACGAGCAGTACTTC. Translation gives CASTDRGGSSYEQYF.

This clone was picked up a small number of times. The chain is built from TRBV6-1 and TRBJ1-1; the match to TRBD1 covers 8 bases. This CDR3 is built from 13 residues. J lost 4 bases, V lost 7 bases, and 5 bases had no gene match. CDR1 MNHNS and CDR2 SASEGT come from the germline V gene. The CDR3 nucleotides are TGTGCCAGCAACGGACAGGGCCTCACTGAAGCTTTCTTT. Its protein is CASNGQGLTEAFF.

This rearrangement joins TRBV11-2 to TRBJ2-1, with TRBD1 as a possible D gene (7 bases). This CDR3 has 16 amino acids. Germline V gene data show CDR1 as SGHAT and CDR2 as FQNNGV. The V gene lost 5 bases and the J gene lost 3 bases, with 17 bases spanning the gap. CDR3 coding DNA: TGTGCCAGCAGCCTGAGAGGGGGCGGGGACTACAATGAGCAGTTCTTC. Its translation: CASSLRGGGDYNEQFF.

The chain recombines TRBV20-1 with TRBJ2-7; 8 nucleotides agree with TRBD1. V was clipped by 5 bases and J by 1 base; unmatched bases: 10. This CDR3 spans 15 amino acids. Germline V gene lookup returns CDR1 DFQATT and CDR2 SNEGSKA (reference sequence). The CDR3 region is CSASKPGTGSYEQYF. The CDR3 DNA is TGCAGTGCTTCAAAACCCGGGACAGGATCCTACGAGCAGTACTTC.

CDR3 sequence: CSARGGPYEQYF. Written as DNA, the CDR3 is TGCAGTGCTAGGGGCGGACCCTACGAGCAGTACTTC. The chain combines TRBV20-1 with TRBJ2-7; D call uncertain. The V gene's germline CDR1 is DFQATT and CDR2 SNEGSKA (reference sequence). This CDR3 comprises 12 residues. Trimming removed 3 bases at V and 2 bases at J, with 8 bases between.

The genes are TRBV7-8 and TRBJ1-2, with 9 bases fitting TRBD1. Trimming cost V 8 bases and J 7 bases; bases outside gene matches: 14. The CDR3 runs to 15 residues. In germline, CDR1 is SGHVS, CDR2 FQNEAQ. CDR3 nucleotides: TGTGCCAGCTTAGCTGGGACAGGGTATGAACTTGGCTACACCTTC. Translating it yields CASLAGTGYELGYTF. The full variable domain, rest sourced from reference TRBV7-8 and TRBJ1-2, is GAGVSQSPRYKVAKRGQDVALRCDPISGHVSLFWYQQALGQGPEFLTYFQNEAQLDKSGLPSDRFFAERPEGSVSTLKIQRTQQEDSAVYLCASLAGTGYELGYTFGSGTRLTVV.

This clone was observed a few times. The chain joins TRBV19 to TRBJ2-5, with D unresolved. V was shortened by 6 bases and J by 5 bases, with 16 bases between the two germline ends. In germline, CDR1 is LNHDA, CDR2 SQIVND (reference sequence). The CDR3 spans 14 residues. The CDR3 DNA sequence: TGTGCCAGTAGCCGTACACCCCAGGCGGAGACCCAGTACTTC. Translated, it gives CASSRTPQAETQYF. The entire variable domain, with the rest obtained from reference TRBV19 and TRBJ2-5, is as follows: DGGITQSPKYLFRKEGQNVTLSCEQNLNHDAMYWYRQDPGQGLRLIYYSQIVNDFQKGDIAEGYSVSREKKESFPLTVTSAQKNPTAFYLCASSRTPQAETQYFGPGTRLLVL.

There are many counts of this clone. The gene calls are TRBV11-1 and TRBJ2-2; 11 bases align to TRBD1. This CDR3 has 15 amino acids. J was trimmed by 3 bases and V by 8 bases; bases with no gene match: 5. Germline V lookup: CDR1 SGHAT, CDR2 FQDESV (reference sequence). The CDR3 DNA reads TGTGCCAGCGGTCCGGGACAGGGGGACACCGGGGAGCTGTTTTTT. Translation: CASGPGQGDTGELFF.

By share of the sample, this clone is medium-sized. CDR3 DNA: TGTGCCAGCAGCCAAGTGACTAGCGGGGCACCCGAGCAGTACTTC. Protein product: CASSQVTSGAPEQYF. The V call is TRBV4-2, the J call TRBJ2-7, with 11 bases fitting TRBD2. In germline, CDR1 is LGHNA, CDR2 YNFKEQ. V dropped 1 base and J dropped 6; count of bases not matched to a gene: 5. The CDR3 runs to 15 residues.

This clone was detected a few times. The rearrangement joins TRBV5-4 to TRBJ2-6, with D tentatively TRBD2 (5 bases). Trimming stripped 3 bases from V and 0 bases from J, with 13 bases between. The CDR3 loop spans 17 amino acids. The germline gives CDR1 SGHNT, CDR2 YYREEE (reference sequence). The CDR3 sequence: CASSWLGLRSGANVLTF. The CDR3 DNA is TGTGCCAGCAGCTGGCTTGGACTGCGCTCTGGGGCCAACGTCCTGACTTTC.

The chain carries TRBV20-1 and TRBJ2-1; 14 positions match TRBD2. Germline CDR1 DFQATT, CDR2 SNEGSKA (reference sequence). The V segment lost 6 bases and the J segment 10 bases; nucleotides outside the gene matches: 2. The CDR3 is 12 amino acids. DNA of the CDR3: TGCAGTGCGAGGACTAGCGGGAGGGAGCAGTTCTTC. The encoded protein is CSARTSGREQFF.

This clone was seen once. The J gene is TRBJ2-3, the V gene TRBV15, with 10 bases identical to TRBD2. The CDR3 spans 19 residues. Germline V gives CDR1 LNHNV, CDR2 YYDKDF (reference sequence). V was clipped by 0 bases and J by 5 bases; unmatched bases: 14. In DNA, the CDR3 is TGTGCCACCAGCAGAGAGGGCGGGGGAGCGGGAGGGTTTGGAGATACGCAGTATTTT. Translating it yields CATSREGGGAGGFGDTQYF. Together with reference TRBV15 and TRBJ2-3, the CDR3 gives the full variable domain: DAMVIQNPRYQVTQFGKPVTLSCSQTLNHNVMYWYQQKSSQAPKLLFHYYDKDFNNEADTPDNFQSRRPNTSFCFLDIRSPGLGDTAMYLCATSREGGGAGGFGDTQYFGPGTRLTVL.

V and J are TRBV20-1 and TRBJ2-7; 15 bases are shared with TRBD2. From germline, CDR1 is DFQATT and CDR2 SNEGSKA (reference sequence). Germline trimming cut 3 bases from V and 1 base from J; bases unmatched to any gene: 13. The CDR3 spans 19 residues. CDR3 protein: CSASPMRTSGRAGSYEQYF. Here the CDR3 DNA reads TGCAGTGCTAGTCCAATGAGGACTAGCGGGAGGGCCGGTTCCTACGAGCAGTACTTC.

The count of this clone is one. The DNA for the CDR3 is TGTGCCAGCAGCCAGGGGTCAGGCAGTGGCTACACCTTC. Translated, it gives CASSQGSGSGYTF. The chain couples TRBV11-2 to TRBJ1-2, with D possibly TRBD1 on 6 matching bases. In germline, CDR1 is SGHAT, CDR2 FQNNGV. V was shortened by 5 bases and J by 7 bases, with 14 bases between the two germline ends. The CDR3 contains 13 residues. The whole variable domain, remainder taken from reference TRBV11-2 and TRBJ1-2, is EAGVAQSPRYKIIEKRQSVAFWCNPISGHATLYWYQQILGQGPKLLIQFQNNGVVDDSQLPKDRFSAERLKGVDSTLKIQPAKLEDSAVYLCASSQGSGSGYTFGSGTRLTVV.

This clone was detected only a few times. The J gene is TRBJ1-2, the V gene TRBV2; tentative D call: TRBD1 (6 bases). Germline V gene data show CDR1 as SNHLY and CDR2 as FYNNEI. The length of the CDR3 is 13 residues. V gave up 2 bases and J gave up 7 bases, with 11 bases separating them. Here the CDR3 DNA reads TGTGCCAGCAGTGAATCCAGGGGAGGTGGCTACACCTTC. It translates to CASSESRGGGYTF. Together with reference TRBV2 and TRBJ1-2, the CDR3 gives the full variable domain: EPEVTQTPSHQVTQMGQEVILRCVPISNHLYFYWYRQILGQKVEFLVSFYNNEISEKSEIFDDQFSVERPDGSNFTLKIRSTKLEDSAMYFCASSESRGGGYTFGSGTRLTVV.

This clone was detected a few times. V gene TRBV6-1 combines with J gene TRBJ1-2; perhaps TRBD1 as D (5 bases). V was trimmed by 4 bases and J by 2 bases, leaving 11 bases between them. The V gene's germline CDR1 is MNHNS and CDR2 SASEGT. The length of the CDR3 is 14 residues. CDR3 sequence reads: CASSGGDGNYGYTF. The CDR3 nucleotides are TGTGCCAGCAGTGGGGGGGACGGAAACTATGGCTACACCTTC.

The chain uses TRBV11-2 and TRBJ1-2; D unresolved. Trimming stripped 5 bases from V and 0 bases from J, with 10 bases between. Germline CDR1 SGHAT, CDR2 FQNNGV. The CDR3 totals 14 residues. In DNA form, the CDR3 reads TGTGCCAGCAGCCCACCTGGAACTAACTATGGCTACACCTTC. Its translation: CASSPPGTNYGYTF.

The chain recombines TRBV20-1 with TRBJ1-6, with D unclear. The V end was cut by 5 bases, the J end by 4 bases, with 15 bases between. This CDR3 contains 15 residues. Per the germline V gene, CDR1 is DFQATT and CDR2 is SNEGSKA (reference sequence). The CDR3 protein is CSASPRRQYNSPLHF. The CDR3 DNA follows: TGCAGTGCTTCCCCGAGGAGGCAGTATAATTCACCCCTCCACTTT.

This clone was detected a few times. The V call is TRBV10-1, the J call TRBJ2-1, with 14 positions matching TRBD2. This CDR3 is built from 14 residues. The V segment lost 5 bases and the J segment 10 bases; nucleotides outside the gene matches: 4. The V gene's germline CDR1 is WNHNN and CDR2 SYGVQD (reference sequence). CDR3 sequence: CASSRTSGGSEQFF. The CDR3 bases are TGCGCCAGCAGTCGGACTAGCGGGGGGTCGGAGCAGTTCTTC.

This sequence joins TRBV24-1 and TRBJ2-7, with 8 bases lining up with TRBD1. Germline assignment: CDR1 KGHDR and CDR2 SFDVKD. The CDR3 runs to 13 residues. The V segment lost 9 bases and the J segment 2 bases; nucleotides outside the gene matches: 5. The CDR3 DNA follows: TGTGCCACCCAGGACAGGGTAACCTACGAGCAGTACTTC. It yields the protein CATQDRVTYEQYF.

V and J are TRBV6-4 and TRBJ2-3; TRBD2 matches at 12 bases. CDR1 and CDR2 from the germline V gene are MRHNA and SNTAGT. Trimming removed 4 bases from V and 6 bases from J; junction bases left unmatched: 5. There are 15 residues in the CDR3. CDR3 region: CASSALAGGLDTQYF. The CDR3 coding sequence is TGTGCCAGCAGTGCTCTAGCGGGGGGGTTGGATACGCAGTATTTT.

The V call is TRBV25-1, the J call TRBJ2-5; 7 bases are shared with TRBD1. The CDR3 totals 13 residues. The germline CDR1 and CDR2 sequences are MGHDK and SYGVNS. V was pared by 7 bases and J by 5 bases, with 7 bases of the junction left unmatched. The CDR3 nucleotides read TGTGCCAGCAACGACAGGGTCTTTGAGACCCAGTACTTC. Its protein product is CASNDRVFETQYF. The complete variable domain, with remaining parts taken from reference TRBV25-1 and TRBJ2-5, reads EADIYQTPRYLVIGTGKKITLECSQTMGHDKMYWYQQDPGMELHLIHYSYGVNSTEKGDLSSESTVSRIRTEHFPLTLESARPSHTSQYLCASNDRVFETQYFGPGTRLLVL.

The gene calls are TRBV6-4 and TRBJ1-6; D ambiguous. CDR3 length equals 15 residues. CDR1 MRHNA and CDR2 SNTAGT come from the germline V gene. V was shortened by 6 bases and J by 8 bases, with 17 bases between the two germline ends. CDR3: CASRDEYTRDSPLHF. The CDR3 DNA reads TGTGCCAGCAGAGACGAATACACCAGAGATTCACCCCTCCACTTT.